The 8 T cell receptor beta chains below were found in one sample sequenced in a study of T cells in Graves' hyperthyroidism and ophthalmopathy. TCR beta CDR3 region amplification was performed from RNA transcripts. HTBI primers were the set used in a first-round RT-PCR of the TCR CDR3. One entry per CDR3 protein results from TCRdb running MiXCR on the multiplex PCR reads. This sample has around 400,000 distinct CDR3 sequences, with roughly 25% found just once. The sequenced sample consisted of blood. The origin of the receptors is a man over 45 with Graves' hyperthyroidism.

The V gene is TRBV2, the J gene TRBJ1-2, with 8 bases lining up with TRBD1. Germline lookup yields CDR1 SNHLY and CDR2 FYNNEI. V was pared by 3 bases and J by 10 bases, with 10 bases of the junction left unmatched. The CDR3 has 14 amino acids. The CDR3 loop is CASSDDEQGENYTF. As DNA, the CDR3 is TGTGCCAGCAGTGACGATGAACAGGGGGAGAACTACACCTTC.

This sequence joins TRBV7-9 and TRBJ2-6; 9 bases agree with TRBD1. The trim removed 3 bases at V and 0 bases at J, leaving 3 bases unmatched. The CDR3 has 17 amino acids. Germline CDR1 SEHNR, CDR2 FQNEAQ (reference sequence). In DNA form, the CDR3 reads TGTGCCAGCAGCTTGACAGGGGGTAGCTCTGGGGCCAACGTCCTGACTTTC. This gives the protein CASSLTGGSSGANVLTF.

The table lists this clonotype with a few counts. The chain carries TRBV6-6 and TRBJ1-1; D is unresolved. Between the trimmed V and J ends, which lost 0 bases and 1 base, there was a span of 9 bases. The germline CDR1 and CDR2 sequences are MNHNY and SVGAGI (reference sequence). The CDR3 is 15 amino acids. The DNA for the CDR3 is TGTGCCAGCAGTTACTCGGCAGGTCAGAACACTGAAGCTTTCTTT. Translated: CASSYSAGQNTEAFF.

In this sample, this clonotype turned up once. The rearrangement links TRBV2 to TRBJ2-1, with TRBD2 matching 7 bases. The CDR3 contains 15 residues. V lost 6 bases and J lost 2; bases outside the gene matches: 7. The V gene's germline CDR1 is SNHLY and CDR2 FYNNEI. CDR3 sequence (DNA): TGTGCCAGCAGAGGTAGCGGGTCCGCCTACAATGAGCAGTTCTTC. Its translation is CASRGSGSAYNEQFF. Drawing the rest from reference TRBV2 and TRBJ2-1, the complete variable domain is EPEVTQTPSHQVTQMGQEVILRCVPISNHLYFYWYRQILGQKVEFLVSFYNNEISEKSEIFDDQFSVERPDGSNFTLKIRSTKLEDSAMYFCASRGSGSAYNEQFFGPGTRLTVL.

This chain joins TRBV10-3 and TRBJ2-7; 9 bases are a match to TRBD1. The germline gives CDR1 ENHRY, CDR2 SYGVKD. V shed 4 bases and J 4 bases; nucleotides not matched to a gene: 5. This CDR3 is built from 14 residues. The chain's CDR3 is CAISGTGDQYEQYF. CDR3 coding DNA: TGTGCCATCAGTGGGACAGGGGATCAATACGAGCAGTACTTC.

V and J are TRBV4-1 and TRBJ2-1; 9 bases agree with TRBD2. Looked up from germline, CDR1 is MGHRA and CDR2 is YSYEKL. J was trimmed by 4 bases and V by 1 base; bases with no gene match: 5. The CDR3 contains 16 residues. The CDR3 spells CASSQGSGLAYNEQFF. CDR3 bases: TGCGCCAGCAGCCAAGGTTCTGGACTAGCGTACAATGAGCAGTTCTTC.

This clonotype was counted between two and nine times. The rearrangement uses TRBV6-1 and TRBJ1-1; TRBD1 matches at 8 bases. CDR3 length: 12 residues. CDR1 MNHNS and CDR2 SASEGT come from the germline V gene. V dropped 8 bases and J dropped 6; count of bases not matched to a gene: 5. Here the CDR3 reads CASYRGIAEAFF. The CDR3 DNA sequence: TGTGCCAGCTACAGGGGGATCGCTGAAGCTTTCTTT.

The rearrangement joins TRBV7-2 to TRBJ2-1; D tentatively fits TRBD1 or TRBD2 (5 bases each). V lost 6 bases to trimming and J lost 0 bases, with 12 bases between them. The CDR3 loop spans 15 amino acids. Looked up from germline, CDR1 is SGHTA and CDR2 is FQGNSA. The DNA for the CDR3 is TGTGCCAGCAGACCCGGGGCAGGCTCCTACAATGAGCAGTTCTTC. It yields the protein CASRPGAGSYNEQFF.